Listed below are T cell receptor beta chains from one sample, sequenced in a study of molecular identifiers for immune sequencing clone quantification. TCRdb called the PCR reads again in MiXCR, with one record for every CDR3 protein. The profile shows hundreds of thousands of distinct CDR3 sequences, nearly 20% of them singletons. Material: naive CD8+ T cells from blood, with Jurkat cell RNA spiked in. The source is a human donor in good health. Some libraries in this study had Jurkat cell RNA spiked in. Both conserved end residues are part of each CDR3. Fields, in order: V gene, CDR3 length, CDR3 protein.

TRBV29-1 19 CSVETGQGTIRVSYNEQFF
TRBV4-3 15 CASSQESGSGDTQYF
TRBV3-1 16 CASSQTSVRGITEAFF
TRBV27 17 CATNPRGPGGPSIEAFF
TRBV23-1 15 CASSQSETRADTQYF
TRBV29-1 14 CSVVGLKRNTEAFF
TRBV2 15 CASSEGDRGNTEAFF
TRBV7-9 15 CASSFPGQPNTEAFF
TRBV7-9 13 CASSLAGDQPQHF
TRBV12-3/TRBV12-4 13 CASIPGGHTEAFF
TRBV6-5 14 CASSYGRSNTEAFF
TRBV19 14 CASSYPGQIDEQYF
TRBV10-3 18 CAISEWHLAGAPTDTQYF
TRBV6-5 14 CASNNMGQGYEQYF
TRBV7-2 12 CAGSPIGGRRYF
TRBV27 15 CASSLAVGPTDTQYF
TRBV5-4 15 CASSLGTGGPMVQYF
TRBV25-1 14 CASSEDRYTDTQYF
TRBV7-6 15 CASSPLGGGGTKAFF
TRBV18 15 CASSLQGGRTDTQYF
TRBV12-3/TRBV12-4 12 CASGWRADTQYF
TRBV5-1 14 CASSEGSSGNTIYF
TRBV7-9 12 CASSLWPETQYF
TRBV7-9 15 CASSLDRQGSYEQYF
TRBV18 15 CASPPRAGESNEQFF
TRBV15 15 CATSRASQLTDTQYF
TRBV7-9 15 CASSSADGGRDGYTF
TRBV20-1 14 CSLKTSGSSDEQFF
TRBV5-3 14 CASSLLLGNTEAFF
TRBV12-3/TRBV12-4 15 CASSSLGGTAGELFF
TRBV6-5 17 CASSHRPPQNSNQPQHF
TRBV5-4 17 CASSLTSGSTGANVLTF
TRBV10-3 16 CAISGGDERPIYEQYF
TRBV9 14 CASGGLNSGNTIYF
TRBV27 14 CASSPGTQLSEQYF
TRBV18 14 CASSPGTVYDEQYF
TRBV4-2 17 CASSHPLVENSYNAQFF
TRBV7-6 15 CASSFQGFGGNTIYF
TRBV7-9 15 CASSSERYNTYEQYF
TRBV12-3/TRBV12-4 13 CASSPRGADEQYF
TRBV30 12 CAWSGRADTQYF
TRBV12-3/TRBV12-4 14 CASSSPGTNSPLHF
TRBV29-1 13 CSVEIGSTYEQYF